The 7 T cell receptor beta chains listed next were all sequenced from one sample in a study of blood T cell repertoires in COVID-19. Sequenced by immunoSEQ multiplex PCR; TCRdb stores in-frame clones only, minus some. The sample carries tens of thousands of clones, about 90% recorded once. Input material: peripheral blood. The receptors originated from a woman older than 75 with active COVID-19.

The gene calls are TRBV2 and TRBJ2-2; the match to TRBD2 covers 13 bases. Germline CDR1 SNHLY, CDR2 FYNNEI. This CDR3 region has 16 residues. V dropped 9 bases and J dropped 2; count of bases not matched to a gene: 6. The CDR3 DNA follows: TGTGCCAGTGGGGGACTAGCGGGGTATAACACCGGGGAGCTGTTTTTT. Protein: CASGGLAGYNTGELFF.

The CDR3 DNA follows: TGTGCCAGCAGCCGATATGCGGGGGTACAAGAGACCCAGTACTTC. Encoded protein: CASSRYAGVQETQYF. The V call is TRBV5-5, the J call TRBJ2-5, with 7 bases lining up with TRBD2. With 4 bases clipped from V and 2 bases from J, the junction kept 8 bases outside the gene matches. The CDR3 has 15 amino acids. Per germline, CDR1 SGHKS and CDR2 YYEKEE (reference sequence).

The chain combines TRBV29-1 with TRBJ2-1; 8 bases line up with TRBD2. V was clipped by 3 bases and J by 3 bases; unmatched bases: 4. The CDR3 extends over 14 amino acids. Per germline, CDR1 SQVTM and CDR2 ANQGSEA. This CDR3 is CSVDWRGDYNEQFF. The CDR3 coding sequence is TGCAGCGTTGATTGGCGGGGGGACTACAATGAGCAGTTCTTC.

The chain employs TRBV6-5 and TRBJ2-7, with 8 bases fitting TRBD1. The CDR3 has 15 residues. The germline V gene has CDR1 MNHEY and CDR2 SVGAGI. With 6 bases clipped from V and 1 base from J, the junction kept 8 bases outside the gene matches. The DNA for the CDR3 is TGTGCCAGCAGACGGACAGGGCAGGTTTCCTACGAGCAGTACTTC. Translated, it gives CASRRTGQVSYEQYF.

This clone was seen a single time. The chain is built from TRBV19 and TRBJ2-5; D gene ambiguous. Trimming stripped 3 bases from V and 5 bases from J, with 13 bases between. The CDR3 runs to 14 residues. Germline V gene lookup returns CDR1 LNHDA and CDR2 SQIVND (reference sequence). The DNA of the CDR3 is TGTGCCAGTAGTATGAATCCCGGGTCGGAGACCCAGTACTTC. This gives the protein CASSMNPGSETQYF.

The chain combines TRBV5-6 with TRBJ2-1; 9 bases fit TRBD1. The V gene's germline CDR1 is SGHDT and CDR2 YYEEEE. This CDR3 comprises 13 residues. The ends lost 1 base at V and 16 bases at J; junction bases unmatched: 9. The chain's CDR3 is CASSLILEGQGFF. As DNA, the CDR3 is TGTGCCAGCAGCTTGATATTGGAGGGACAGGGTTTCTTC.

The genes are TRBV5-1 and TRBJ2-3; the D is unclear. Per the germline V gene, CDR1 is SGHRS and CDR2 is YFSETQ. Trimming removed 0 bases from V and 4 bases from J, with 9 bases in between. CDR3 length: 14 residues. CDR3 loop: CASSLGLAADTQYF. The CDR3 DNA reads as TGCGCCAGCAGCTTGGGTTTAGCTGCAGATACGCAGTATTTT.